The 18 T cell receptor beta chains below were found in one sample sequenced in a study of T cells in Graves' hyperthyroidism and ophthalmopathy. TCR beta CDR3 regions were amplified from RNA. The TCR CDR3 first-round RT-PCR relied on the HTBI primer set. TCRdb reanalysed the multiplex PCR reads using MiXCR and keeps one entry per CDR3 protein. Of 300,000 to 450,000 distinct CDR3 sequences listed, 15% to 20% were seen once; the top ten hold 15% to 17%. Specimen: blood. The receptors were sampled from a woman aged 40 to 50 with Graves' ophthalmopathy.

In its sample, this clonotype was seen many times. The chain links TRBV11-2 to TRBJ2-7, with D perhaps matching TRBD1 or TRBD2 (5 bases each). Germline-derived CDR1 and CDR2 are SGHAT and FQNNGV. The CDR3 covers 15 residues. Deletions cut 5 bases from V and 6 bases from J, with 20 bases between. CDR3 sequence reads: CASSPDSLRGTEQYF. CDR3 in DNA: TGTGCCAGCAGCCCGGACTCGCTAAGGGGAACCGAGCAGTACTTC.

This clonotype was observed many times. This chain links TRBV20-1 with TRBJ2-1, with D perhaps matching TRBD1 (6 bases). The CDR3 runs 15 residues. In germline, CDR1 is DFQATT, CDR2 SNEGSKA (reference sequence). V was pared by 0 bases and J by 7 bases, with 16 bases between. For the CDR3, the DNA is TGCAGTGCTAGAGATTGGCAGGGGATCCTAAATGAGCAGTTCTTC. Its protein is CSARDWQGILNEQFF.

This chain connects TRBV7-2 to TRBJ1-3, with D unclear. V was cut by 0 bases and J by 0 bases, with 12 bases left in between. Per germline, CDR1 SGHTA and CDR2 FQGNSA. The CDR3 sequence is 17 residues long. The DNA of the CDR3 is TGTGCCAGCAGCTTAGCGGGAGGGTACGGCTCTGGAAACACCATATATTTT. It translates to CASSLAGGYGSGNTIYF.

The sample holds many counts of this clonotype. The chain uses TRBV2 and TRBJ2-6; 9 bases are shared with TRBD1. The length of the CDR3 is 17 residues. Trimming at V came to 7 bases and at J to 0 bases, leaving 7 bases not matched to a gene. CDR1 SNHLY and CDR2 FYNNEI come from the germline V gene. CDR3 residues: CASNRGQGSSGANVLTF. DNA of the CDR3: TGTGCCAGCAACCGAGGACAGGGGAGCTCTGGGGCCAACGTCCTGACTTTC.

The gene calls are TRBV18 and TRBJ2-6; 9 positions agree with TRBD1. CDR1 and CDR2 (germline): KGHSH, LQKENI. The CDR3 has 20 amino acids. With 1 base clipped from V and 0 bases from J, the junction kept 10 bases outside the gene matches. Here the CDR3 DNA reads TGTGCCAGCTCACCACGGTTCGGGACAGGGAACTCCTCTGGGGCCAACGTCCTGACTTTC. Its translation: CASSPRFGTGNSSGANVLTF. Combining the CDR3 with reference TRBV18 and TRBJ2-6 gives the whole variable domain NAGVMQNPRHLVRRRGQEARLRCSPMKGHSHVYWYRQLPEEGLKFMVYLQKENIIDESGMPKERFSAEFPKEGPSILRIQQVVRGDSAAYFCASSPRFGTGNSSGANVLTFGAGSRLTVL.

This clonotype was seen only a few times. V and J are TRBV6-1 and TRBJ1-2, with a tentative D call TRBD1 (5 bases). Germline loops: CDR1 MNHNS, CDR2 SASEGT. The CDR3 loop spans 16 amino acids. With 5 bases removed from V and 0 bases from J, the gap between germline ends came to 16 bases. Written as DNA, the CDR3 is TGTGCCAGCAGTAAAAGCGGGGGACGGCCTAACTATGGCTACACCTTC. This gives the protein CASSKSGGRPNYGYTF.

This clonotype was recorded many times. The chain carries TRBV15 and TRBJ2-7; 11 positions match TRBD2. J gave up 5 bases and V 4 bases, and 13 bases lay outside the gene matches. The CDR3 spans 17 residues. The germline V gene has CDR1 LNHNV and CDR2 YYDKDF (reference sequence). This chain's CDR3 is CATSTAKLAGVSDEQYF. The CDR3 DNA follows: TGTGCCACCAGCACCGCGAAACTAGCGGGAGTGTCTGACGAGCAGTACTTC.

This clonotype has at least ten counts. The chain has TRBV12-3 or TRBV12-4 and TRBJ1-2; TRBD1 might be the D (5 bases). The V end was cut by 0 bases, the J end by 7 bases, with 9 bases between. The CDR3 is made up of 13 amino acids. CDR3 in amino acids: CASSLAAGIGYTF. The CDR3 DNA reads as TGTGCCAGCAGTTTAGCGGCAGGGATTGGCTACACCTTC.

Many counts were recorded for this clonotype. This may arise from a read error, as a much more abundant clone is one base away. The V call is TRBV28, the J call TRBJ1-5; 9 bases map to TRBD1. This CDR3 is built from 14 residues. J gave up 5 bases and V 4 bases, and 3 bases lay outside the gene matches. Looked up from germline, CDR1 is MDHEN and CDR2 is SYDVKM. The CDR3 loop is CASSYGTGYQPQHF. The CDR3 DNA is TGTGCCAGCAGTTACGGGACAGGGTATCAGCCCCAGCATTTT.

This clonotype appeared many times. The rearrangement uses TRBV27 and TRBJ2-2; D may correspond to TRBD1 or TRBD2 (6 bases each). The CDR3 loop spans 14 amino acids. V was clipped by 8 bases and J by 6 bases, with 16 bases between them. CDR1 is MNHEY, CDR2 SMNVEV, per germline (reference sequence). The DNA for the CDR3 is TGTGCCAGCGCAGATGTGGGGGGCTCCGGGGAGCTGTTTTTT. Amino acid sequence: CASADVGGSGELFF.

V and J are TRBV24-1 and TRBJ1-5; the D is unclear. CDR3 size: 12 residues. Germline V gene data show CDR1 as KGHDR and CDR2 as SFDVKD. Trimming removed 3 bases from V and 11 bases from J, with 10 bases in between. In DNA, the CDR3 is TGTGCCACCAGTGATCCGGGAGTCGCCCAGCATTTT. Encoded protein: CATSDPGVAQHF.

This clonotype has a handful of counts. This chain uses TRBV12-3 or TRBV12-4 with TRBJ2-3; D is unclear. CDR3 size: 15 residues. Trimming removed 4 bases from V and 6 bases from J, with 17 bases in between. The CDR3 DNA reads TGTGCCAGCAGTTACCGGGCCTCTTCGTCTGATACGCAGTATTTT. It specifies CASSYRASSSDTQYF.

The chain recombines TRBV6-2 or TRBV6-3 with TRBJ2-5, with D maybe TRBD2 (5 bases). V was pared by 6 bases and J by 2 bases, with 16 bases between. This CDR3 is 15 amino acids long. Germline loops: CDR1 MNHEY, CDR2 SVGEGT. The CDR3: CASRQWDPGQETQYF. The CDR3 DNA sequence: TGTGCCAGCAGACAATGGGATCCGGGGCAAGAGACCCAGTACTTC.

This clonotype showed up just a few times. This chain links TRBV30 with TRBJ2-3; 8 bases align to TRBD1. The CDR3 is 13 residues long. Germline CDR1 and CDR2: GTSNPN and SVGIG (reference sequence). V shed 2 bases, J shed 4 bases, and the junction held 2 bases outside the gene matches. The CDR3 is CAWSPGGADTQYF. Written as DNA, the CDR3 is TGTGCCTGGAGTCCAGGGGGCGCAGATACGCAGTATTTT.

This clonotype has at least ten counts. V and J are TRBV5-1 and TRBJ1-3, with D perhaps TRBD1 (5 bases). CDR1 and CDR2 from the germline V gene are SGHRS and YFSETQ. The CDR3 has 14 residues. V gave up 2 bases and J gave up 3 bases, with 9 bases separating them. CDR3 nucleotides: TGCGCCAGCAGCTTTGCAGGGCTTGGAAACACCATATATTTT. This translates into CASSFAGLGNTIYF.

This clonotype was seen ten or more times. A read error may be the cause here, since a much bigger clone is one base away. The chain couples TRBV28 to TRBJ1-1; D is undetermined. The CDR3 consists of 12 residues. From germline, CDR1 is MDHEN and CDR2 SYDVKM. As DNA, the CDR3 is TGTGCCAGCAGTTTTCGATACACTGAAGCTTCCTTT. Translating gives CASSFRYTEASF.

This clonotype was seen many times. A much larger clonotype is one base distant, so this may be a read error. The V call is TRBV12-3 or TRBV12-4, the J call TRBJ1-1; D gene uncertain. The CDR3 runs to 14 residues. The ends were cut back, 5 bases at V and 4 bases at J, with 14 bases in the middle. The CDR3 DNA reads TGTGCCAGCAGTATCCCCTTTTCGAGCACTGAAGCTTTCTTT. Translating gives CASSIPFSSTEAFF.

This clonotype was seen at least ten times. The genes are TRBV2 and TRBJ1-5, with D uncertain. The germline gives CDR1 SNHLY, CDR2 FYNNEI. Trimming shortened V by 8 bases and J by 3 bases, and 14 bases separated the two germline ends. CDR3 size: 14 residues. CDR3 region: CASQLAGANQPQHF. As DNA, the CDR3 is TGTGCCAGCCAGTTGGCAGGCGCCAATCAGCCCCAGCATTTT.